What follows describes a single TCR beta chain. The data were obtained in a study of technical replicates of blood from a handful of donors. Trimming removed 4 bases at V and 4 bases at J, with 13 bases between. CDR1 MGHRA and CDR2 YSYEKL come from the germline V gene. There are 14 residues in the CDR3. The data were produced by immunoSEQ multiplex PCR, yet TCRdb's version contains in-frame clones alone and is incomplete. The repertoire holds tens of thousands of clones, with 94% as singletons. The chain is built from TRBV4-1 and TRBJ1-1; no firm D call. The sequence derives from a human donor in good health. Sequencing input: T cells isolated from PBMCs. This CDR3 is CASSLRDEFTEAFF. The CDR3 coding sequence is TGCGCCAGCAGCCTTCGGGATGAATTCACTGAAGCTTTCTTT.